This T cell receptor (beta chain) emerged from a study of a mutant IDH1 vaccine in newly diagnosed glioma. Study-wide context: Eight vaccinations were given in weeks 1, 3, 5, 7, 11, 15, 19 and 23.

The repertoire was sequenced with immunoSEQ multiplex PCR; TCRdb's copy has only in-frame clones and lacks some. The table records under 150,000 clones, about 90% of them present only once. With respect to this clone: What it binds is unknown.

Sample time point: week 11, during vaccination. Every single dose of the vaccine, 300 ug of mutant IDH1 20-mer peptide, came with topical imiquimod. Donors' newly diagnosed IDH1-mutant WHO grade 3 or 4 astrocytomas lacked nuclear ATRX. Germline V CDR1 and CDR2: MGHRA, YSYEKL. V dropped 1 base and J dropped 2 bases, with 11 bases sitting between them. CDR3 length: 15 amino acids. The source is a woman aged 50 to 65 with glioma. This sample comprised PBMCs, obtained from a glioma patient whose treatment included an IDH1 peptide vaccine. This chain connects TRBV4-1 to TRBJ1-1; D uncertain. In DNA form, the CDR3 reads TGCGCCAGCAGCCAAGTAGGATCCTATAACACTGAAGCTTTCTTT. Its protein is CASSQVGSYNTEAFF.